Each of the 25 T cell receptor beta chains below was sequenced from the same sample in a study of shared clonotypes between healthy human individuals. Sequencing was performed with immunoSEQ multiplex PCR; in TCRdb, only in-frame clones are kept and a portion is missing. In the table there are millions of clones, 85% to 95% of which are singletons. Only CD45RO-negative cells positively selected for CCR7 counted as naive CD8 cells, so terminally differentiated effector memory CD45RA+ cells were excluded. Sample: naive CD8+ T cells sorted from blood. The receptors stem from a man between 18 and 35 years old in good health.

This clone was observed a single time. The chain is built from TRBV5-1 and TRBJ2-3, with 9 bases that match TRBD2. This CDR3 region has 17 residues. Looked up from germline, CDR1 is SGHRS and CDR2 is YFSETQ. The V and J ends lost 0 bases and 4 bases, in that order; junction bases with no gene match: 9. CDR3 amino acids: CASSLALAGEGPDTQYF. The CDR3 DNA reads as TGCGCCAGCAGCTTGGCCTTAGCGGGAGAGGGGCCAGATACGCAGTATTTT. Complete variable domain (other parts from reference TRBV5-1 and TRBJ2-3): KAGVTQTPRYLIKTRGQQVTLSCSPISGHRSVSWYQQTPGQGLQFLFEYFSETQRNKGNFPGRFSGRQFSNSRSEMNVSTLELGDSALYLCASSLALAGEGPDTQYFGPGTRLTVL.

The chain couples TRBV28 to TRBJ2-1, with TRBD1 matching over 10 bases. After removal of 5 bases from V and 9 bases from J, the junction contained 10 bases not matched to a gene. In germline, CDR1 is MDHEN, CDR2 SYDVKM. The CDR3 runs 15 residues. This CDR3 is CASSNSGTGEPEQFF. CDR3 DNA sequence: TGTGCCAGCAGTAATTCCGGGACAGGGGAACCTGAGCAGTTCTTC.

The chain links TRBV4-3 to TRBJ2-1; D may be TRBD2 (5 bases). This CDR3 has 16 residues. The germline V gene has CDR1 LGHNA and CDR2 YSLEER. Trimming removed 0 bases from V and 2 bases from J, with 11 bases in between. CDR3 coding DNA: TGCGCCAGCAGCCAAGAGCTAGGACTGACCTACAATGAGCAGTTCTTC. Translating gives CASSQELGLTYNEQFF.

The rearrangement uses TRBV28 and TRBJ2-1, with 7 bases lining up with TRBD2. The germline V gene has CDR1 MDHEN and CDR2 SYDVKM. The CDR3 is 14 residues long. Trimming cost V 5 bases and J 4 bases; bases outside gene matches: 5. The CDR3 nucleotides are TGTGCCAGCAGTCTGGCGGGGGAGTACAATGAGCAGTTCTTC. It encodes CASSLAGEYNEQFF.

CDR3 in amino acids: CASSPSGRQDTQYF. As DNA, the CDR3 is TGCGCCAGCAGCCCTAGCGGGAGGCAAGATACGCAGTATTTT. V and J are TRBV4-3 and TRBJ2-3; TRBD2 matches 11 bases. The CDR3 loop spans 14 amino acids. The V and J ends lost 4 bases and 5 bases, in that order; junction bases with no gene match: 2. The V gene's germline CDR1 is LGHNA and CDR2 YSLEER.

The rearrangement joins TRBV9 to TRBJ1-1, with 7 bases matching TRBD1. V dropped 6 bases and J dropped 1; count of bases not matched to a gene: 12. Germline CDR1 is SGDLS and CDR2 is YYNGEE. The CDR3 sequence is 16 residues long. This CDR3 reads CASTAGGKGANTEAFF. The CDR3 DNA is TGTGCCAGCACCGCCGGTGGTAAGGGGGCGAACACTGAAGCTTTCTTT. Drawing the rest from reference TRBV9 and TRBJ1-1, the complete variable domain is DSGVTQTPKHLITATGQRVTLRCSPRSGDLSVYWYQQSLDQGLQFLIQYYNGEERAKGNILERFSAQQFPDLHSELNLSSLELGDSALYFCASTAGGKGANTEAFFGQGTRLTVV.

J is TRBJ2-7 and V is TRBV4-1; D possibly matches TRBD1 or TRBD2 (5 bases each). In germline, CDR1 is MGHRA, CDR2 YSYEKL. The CDR3 consists of 15 residues. Trimming removed 1 base at V and 6 bases at J, with 16 bases between. CDR3 loop: CASSQAPGTSSEQYF. The CDR3 nucleotides are TGCGCCAGCAGCCAAGCCCCCGGGACCTCTAGCGAGCAGTACTTC.

Comment on this clone: Other DNA sequences in the sample encode the same CDR3. This chain links TRBV19 with TRBJ1-1; D is unclear. The CDR3 contains 13 residues. CDR1 is LNHDA, CDR2 SQIVND, per germline (reference sequence). The V end was cut by 5 bases, the J end by 0 bases, with 7 bases between. CDR3 nucleotides: TGTGCCAGTAGTCTTACACTGAACACTGAAGCTTTCTTT. This sequence encodes CASSLTLNTEAFF.

The CDR3 here is CASSLTGTSSYNEQFF. The CDR3, as DNA: TGTGCCAGCAGCTTAACCGGGACGAGCTCCTACAATGAGCAGTTCTTC. V gene TRBV7-9 combines with J gene TRBJ2-1; D may match TRBD1 or TRBD2 (5 bases each). Per germline, CDR1 SEHNR and CDR2 FQNEAQ (reference sequence). The CDR3 is made up of 16 amino acids. The V gene lost 2 bases and the J gene lost 0 bases, with 11 bases spanning the gap.

The CDR3 loop is CASSYPGGNEQFF. DNA of the CDR3: TGTGCCAGTAGTTACCCAGGTGGGAATGAGCAGTTCTTC. V gene TRBV19 combines with J gene TRBJ2-1; D is undetermined. CDR3 size: 13 residues. V was pared by 5 bases and J by 7 bases, with 12 bases between. Germline V gene sequence: CDR1 LNHDA, CDR2 SQIVND (reference sequence).

V is TRBV28 and J is TRBJ2-1, with D possibly TRBD1 on 6 matching bases. The CDR3 loop spans 16 amino acids. Trimming pared 3 bases from V and 0 bases from J, leaving 12 bases between. In germline, CDR1 is MDHEN, CDR2 SYDVKM. In nucleotides, the CDR3 is TGTGCCAGCAGTTTCCTCCGGGACAACTCCTACAATGAGCAGTTCTTC. Translated, it gives CASSFLRDNSYNEQFF.

J is TRBJ2-4 and V is TRBV10-3; 8 bases agree with TRBD1. Germline CDR1 ENHRY, CDR2 SYGVKD. The CDR3 spans 11 residues. V dropped 10 bases and J dropped 8; count of bases not matched to a gene: 4. CDR3 DNA sequence: TGTGCCACCCAACAGGGGGACATTCAGTACTTC. It specifies CATQQGDIQYF.

This chain uses TRBV6-6 with TRBJ2-3; either TRBD1 or TRBD2 may fit D (5 bases each). Trimming removed 0 bases at V and 7 bases at J, with 14 bases between. Germline values: CDR1 MNHNY, CDR2 SVGAGI (reference sequence). The CDR3 extends over 15 amino acids. The CDR3 DNA reads TGTGCCAGCAGTTACTCGAACGGGGCGGTGAATACGCAGTATTTT. Its protein product is CASSYSNGAVNTQYF.

The rearrangement uses TRBV9 and TRBJ2-1, with D tentatively TRBD2 (5 bases). The CDR3 consists of 14 residues. Germline-derived CDR1 and CDR2 are SGDLS and YYNGEE. The V end lost 3 bases, the J end lost 0 bases, and 7 bases lay between the germline ends. The CDR3 DNA follows: TGTGCCAGCAGCGATGGACTCTCCTACAATGAGCAGTTCTTC. Protein product: CASSDGLSYNEQFF.

The chain couples TRBV9 to TRBJ2-1; TRBD1 agrees at 7 bases. Trimming cost V 0 bases and J 3 bases; bases outside gene matches: 3. There are 15 residues in the CDR3. Germline V gene sequence: CDR1 SGDLS, CDR2 YYNGEE. The CDR3 here is CASSVDGTDYNEQFF. The CDR3 coding sequence is TGTGCCAGCAGCGTAGACGGGACAGACTACAATGAGCAGTTCTTC.

This clone appeared a single time. The rearrangement uses TRBV7-6 and TRBJ2-1; D ambiguous. Germline CDR1 SGHVS, CDR2 FNYEAQ. Trimming removed 1 base at V and 8 bases at J, with 9 bases between. The CDR3 is 13 amino acids. The CDR3 region is CASSLVRRDEQFF. CDR3 sequence (DNA): TGTGCCAGCAGCTTAGTTCGACGGGATGAGCAGTTCTTC.

V usage is TRBV27 and J usage is TRBJ2-7, with unresolved D. Trimming cost V 8 bases and J 7 bases, with 12 bases left between them. CDR1 MNHEY and CDR2 SMNVEV come from the germline V gene (reference sequence). The CDR3 spans 11 residues. CDR3 amino acids: CASRWAREQYF. In nucleotides, the CDR3 is TGTGCCAGCCGTTGGGCCCGGGAGCAGTACTTC.

The J gene is TRBJ2-7, the V gene TRBV7-9, with TRBD2 matching over 7 bases. Germline CDR1 and CDR2: SEHNR and FQNEAQ (reference sequence). The CDR3 is 16 amino acids. The V gene end was trimmed by 4 bases and the J gene end by 5 bases; junction bases not matched to a gene: 14. CDR3 nucleotide sequence: TGTGCCAGCAGCTCCACCCGTGGGGGGAGGGCCCACGAGCAGTACTTC. Translated: CASSSTRGGRAHEQYF. Variable domain in full (rest from reference TRBV7-9 and TRBJ2-7): DTGVSQNPRHKITKRGQNVTFRCDPISEHNRLYWYRQTLGQGPEFLTYFQNEAQLEKSRLLSDRFSAERPKGSFSTLEIQRTEQGDSAMYLCASSSTRGGRAHEQYFGPGTRLTVT.

The V gene is TRBV19, the J gene TRBJ1-2, with D hard to call. Trimming cost V 4 bases and J 8 bases, with 20 bases left between them. CDR1 LNHDA and CDR2 SQIVND come from the germline V gene (reference sequence). This CDR3 region has 15 residues. CDR3 in DNA: TGTGCCAGTAGTAGTTACGGACCCGAAGGAGGGGGCTACACCTTC. This gives the protein CASSSYGPEGGGYTF.

The rearrangement links TRBV9 to TRBJ1-2; 7 bases match TRBD1. Unmatched junction bases numbered 10, after V lost 4 bases and J lost 4 bases. The CDR3 runs 15 residues. Germline lookup yields CDR1 SGDLS and CDR2 YYNGEE. The CDR3 here is CASSPGTELSYGYTF. CDR3 nucleotide sequence: TGTGCCAGCAGCCCTGGGACAGAACTATCCTATGGCTACACCTTC.

V and J are TRBV7-6 and TRBJ2-1, with a tentative D call TRBD2 (5 bases). The CDR3 loop spans 13 amino acids. The ends were cut back, 4 bases at V and 9 bases at J, with 13 bases in the middle. The germline V gene encodes CDR1 SGHVS and CDR2 FNYEAQ. CDR3 nucleotide sequence: TGTGCCAGCAGCTCGGACGGAAGCGGTGAGCAGTTCTTC. This sequence encodes CASSSDGSGEQFF. The whole variable domain, filled in from reference TRBV7-6 and TRBJ2-1, reads GAGVSQSPRYKVTKRGQDVALRCDPISGHVSLYWYRQALGQGPEFLTYFNYEAQQDKSGLPNDRFSAERPEGSISTLTIQRTEQRDSAMYRCASSSDGSGEQFFGPGTRLTVL.

The chain couples TRBV7-9 to TRBJ2-3; 8 bases are a match to TRBD1. Germline CDR1 SEHNR, CDR2 FQNEAQ (reference sequence). V was clipped by 5 bases and J by 9 bases; unmatched bases: 16. CDR3 length equals 16 residues. The CDR3 reads CASSPPGQALAGTQYF. The CDR3 DNA is TGTGCCAGCAGCCCACCGGGACAGGCCCTAGCAGGGACGCAGTATTTT.

The CDR3 region has the DNA TGTGCCACCCAGGGGTCGAACACCGGGGAGCTGTTTTTT. Encoded protein: CATQGSNTGELFF. The chain uses TRBV7-9 and TRBJ2-2; a weak D match, TRBD1 (6 bases). The germline gives CDR1 SEHNR, CDR2 FQNEAQ (reference sequence). Trimming removed 10 bases from V and 0 bases from J, with 9 bases in between. This CDR3 spans 13 amino acids.

The chain has TRBV2 and TRBJ1-1; D is ambiguous. Per germline, CDR1 SNHLY and CDR2 FYNNEI. The CDR3 consists of 15 residues. The V and J ends lost 5 bases and 0 bases respectively, with 13 bases between them. This CDR3 reads CASSSLTIVNTEAFF. The CDR3 bases are TGTGCCAGCAGTTCTCTAACGATAGTGAACACTGAAGCTTTCTTT.

This chain connects TRBV6-1 to TRBJ2-7; D may be TRBD1 or TRBD2 (5 bases each). Deletions cut 8 bases from V and 0 bases from J, with 14 bases between. Germline V gene sequence: CDR1 MNHNS, CDR2 SASEGT. The CDR3 consists of 14 residues. The CDR3 DNA reads TGTGCCAGCCTTGGGACGGCCACCTCCTACGAGCAGTACTTC. This codes for CASLGTATSYEQYF.